This entry lists 8 T cell receptor beta chains sequenced from one sample in a study of T-cell reconstitution after alpha-beta-depleted transplantation in children (TCRdb year 2016). The intended sense of this specimen's treatment or condition label: allogeneic hematopoietic cell transplantation with graft depleted of TCRalphabeta T cells and CD19 B cells. The library was produced with PCR. The sequencer listed for this sample is Illumina HiSeq 2500. Molecular barcoding was employed in the preparation of TCR libraries, with unique molecular identifiers being used to normalize TCRbeta repertoire quantification. The public reads were quality trimmed at Q25 with fastp and then assembled into clones with MiXCR by TCRdb, keeping productive beta chains. When rows share a CDR3 protein, they turn into one entry using the most common DNA and genes. Recorded for this sample are about 460,000 distinct CDR3 sequences; roughly 11% of them occurred a single time. Of the sample, about 15% falls within the top ten clones.

The sample here was PBMCs, mostly from graft donor cells, taken 180 days after TCRalphabeta/CD19-depleted stem cell transplant. These receptors were taken from a female patient aged 2-10 years who had a stem cell transplant for aplastic anemia, so the T cells may come from the graft donor.

V is TRBV9 and J is TRBJ2-3; D may correspond to TRBD1 or TRBD2 (6 bases each). The germline V gene encodes CDR1 SGDLS and CDR2 YYNGEE. V was trimmed by 3 bases and J by 0 bases, leaving 20 bases between them. The length of the CDR3 is 18 residues. Here the CDR3 reads CASSAPPGGHPSTDTQYF. CDR3 coding DNA: TGTGCCAGCAGCGCCCCACCCGGGGGACACCCTAGCACAGATACGCAGTATTTT.

The rearrangement uses TRBV12-3 or TRBV12-4 and TRBJ1-1, with D hard to call. There are 15 residues in the CDR3. Trimming shortened V by 5 bases and J by 3 bases, and 16 bases separated the two germline ends. In DNA, the CDR3 is TGTGCCAGCAGTCCTGACCCGAGGGTGGACACTGAAGCTTTCTTT. Protein product: CASSPDPRVDTEAFF.

There are a few counts of this clonotype. The genes are TRBV29-1 and TRBJ2-7; TRBD1 agrees at 9 bases. J gave up 2 bases and V 7 bases, and 9 bases lay outside the gene matches. The CDR3 contains 14 residues. Germline loops: CDR1 SQVTM, CDR2 ANQGSEA. The CDR3 bases are TGCAGCGCTGCGGACAGGGGCGATACCTACGAGCAGTACTTC. Translation gives CSAADRGDTYEQYF.

The chain couples TRBV6-2 or TRBV6-3 to TRBJ2-2; no definite D call. Germline V gene sequence: CDR1 MNHEY, CDR2 SVGEGT. The CDR3 length is 13 residues. V lost 8 bases and J 0 bases, leaving 7 bases between the germline ends. Here the CDR3 reads CASAISNTGELFF. The CDR3 region has the DNA TGTGCCAGCGCAATTTCGAACACCGGGGAGCTGTTTTTT.

The gene calls are TRBV28 and TRBJ1-5; TRBD1 agrees at 10 bases. The germline CDR1 and CDR2 sequences are MDHEN and SYDVKM. The CDR3 extends over 16 amino acids. Trimming took 1 base from V and 4 from J; bases not matched to a gene: 4. The CDR3 reads CASSLFRQGANQPQHF. The CDR3 bases are TGTGCCAGCAGTTTATTCCGACAGGGGGCTAATCAGCCCCAGCATTTT.

This clonotype has a handful of counts. This chain uses TRBV7-2 with TRBJ1-4; TRBD1 might be the D (5 bases). CDR3 length: 13 residues. Germline CDR1 and CDR2: SGHTA and FQGNSA. V was trimmed by 5 bases and J by 8 bases, leaving 12 bases between them. CDR3 nucleotide sequence: TGTGCCAGCAGCCGCCAGGGTGGGGAAAAACTGTTTTTT. As protein: CASSRQGGEKLFF.

This clonotype was seen ten or more times. The J gene is TRBJ2-1, the V gene TRBV5-1; possible D gene TRBD2, 5 bases. This CDR3 has 14 amino acids. V lost 2 bases and J lost 4, with 10 bases in between. In germline, CDR1 is SGHRS, CDR2 YFSETQ. Written as DNA, the CDR3 is TGCGCCAGCAGCTTAGCGGATAGATACAATGAGCAGTTCTTC. It yields the protein CASSLADRYNEQFF. Variable domain in full (rest from reference TRBV5-1 and TRBJ2-1): KAGVTQTPRYLIKTRGQQVTLSCSPISGHRSVSWYQQTPGQGLQFLFEYFSETQRNKGNFPGRFSGRQFSNSRSEMNVSTLELGDSALYLCASSLADRYNEQFFGPGTRLTVL.

This clonotype was counted between two and nine times. CDR3 sequence (DNA): TGCAGCGCCAGTCAGGGGGCAACTAATGAAAAACTGTTTTTT. Translation gives CSASQGATNEKLFF. The J gene is TRBJ1-4, the V gene TRBV29-1; 7 bases fit TRBD1. After removal of 7 bases from V and 0 bases from J, the junction contained 5 bases not matched to a gene. This CDR3 has 14 amino acids. Germline loops: CDR1 SQVTM, CDR2 ANQGSEA.